Listed below are T cell receptor beta chains from one sample, sequenced in a study of response to subunit inactivated influenza vaccine. TCRdb redid the calling of the RT-PCR reads with MiXCR, one entry per CDR3 protein. The table lists about 780,000 distinct CDR3 sequences, roughly 20% of them singletons. Sequenced here: PBMCs from blood, sampled about 5 days after vaccination. These receptor sequences come from a man aged 50 or older who received an inactivated influenza vaccine. CDR3s include the opening cysteine and the closing phenylalanine or tryptophan.

v_gene,j_gene,CDR3aa
TRBV24-1,TRBJ2-5,CATSDFPNEETQYF
TRBV29-1,TRBJ2-5,CSAVDRKGTSGRETQYF
TRBV6-2/TRBV6-3,TRBJ2-3,CASTLAGLGDTQYF
TRBV28,TRBJ1-1,CASSLMVQGGTEAFF
TRBV3-1,TRBJ2-1,CASSQDMGRTSGSYNEQFF
TRBV5-1,TRBJ1-2,CASSAYGYTF
TRBV20-1,TRBJ2-5,CSYPGGHETQYF
TRBV6-1,TRBJ2-3,CASIERGGRSTDTQYF
TRBV6-2/TRBV6-3,TRBJ2-3,CASGSGELVTDTQYF
TRBV29-1,TRBJ2-3,CSVGLAGGIGTQYF
TRBV10-3,TRBJ1-2,CATGAKVAGDGYTF
TRBV4-2,TRBJ2-5,CASSRTGAGEQETQYF
TRBV7-2,TRBJ2-7,CASSLAWSGTTAYEQYF
TRBV24-1,TRBJ2-1,CATSDFEDRSYNEQFF
TRBV6-5,TRBJ1-3,CASVDRIASGNTIYF
TRBV20-1,TRBJ2-1,CSARREATIYNEQFF